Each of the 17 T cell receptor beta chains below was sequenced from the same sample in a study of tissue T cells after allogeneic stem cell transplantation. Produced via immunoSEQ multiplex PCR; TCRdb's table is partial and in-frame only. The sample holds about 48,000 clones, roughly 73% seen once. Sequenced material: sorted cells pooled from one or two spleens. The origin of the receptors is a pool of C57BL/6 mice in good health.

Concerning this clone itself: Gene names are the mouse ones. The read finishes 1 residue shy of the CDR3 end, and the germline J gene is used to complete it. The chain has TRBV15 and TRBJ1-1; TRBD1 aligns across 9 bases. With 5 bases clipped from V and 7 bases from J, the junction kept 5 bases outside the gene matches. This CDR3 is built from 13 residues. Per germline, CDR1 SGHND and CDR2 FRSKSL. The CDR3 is CASSLTGGGEVFF. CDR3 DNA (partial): TGTGCCAGCAGTCTAACAGGGGGCGGAGAAGTCTTC.

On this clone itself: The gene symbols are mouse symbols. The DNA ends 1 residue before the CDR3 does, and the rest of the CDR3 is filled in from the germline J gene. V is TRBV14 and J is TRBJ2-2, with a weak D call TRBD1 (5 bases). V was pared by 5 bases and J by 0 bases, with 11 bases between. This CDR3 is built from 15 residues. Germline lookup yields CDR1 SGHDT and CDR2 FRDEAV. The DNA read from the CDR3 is TGTGCCAGCAGCCGCGGACATCCAAACACCGGGCAGCTCTAC. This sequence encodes CASSRGHPNTGQLY. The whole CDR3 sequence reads CASSRGHPNTGQLYF.

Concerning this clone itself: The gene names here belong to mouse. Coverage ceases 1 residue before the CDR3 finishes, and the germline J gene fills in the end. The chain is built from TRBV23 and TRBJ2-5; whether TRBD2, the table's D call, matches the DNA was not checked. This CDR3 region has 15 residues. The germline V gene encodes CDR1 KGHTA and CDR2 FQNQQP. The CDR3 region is CSSRWDWGNQDTQYF. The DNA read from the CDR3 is TGCTCCAGCAGATGGGACTGGGGGAACCAAGACACCCAGTAC. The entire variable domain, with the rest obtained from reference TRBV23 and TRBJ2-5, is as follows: DAAVTQKPRYLIKMKGQEAEMKCIPEKGHTAVFWYQQKQSKELKFLIYFQNQQPLDQIDMVKERFSAVCPSSSLCSLGIRTCEAEDSALYLCSSRWDWGNQDTQYFGPGTRLLVL.

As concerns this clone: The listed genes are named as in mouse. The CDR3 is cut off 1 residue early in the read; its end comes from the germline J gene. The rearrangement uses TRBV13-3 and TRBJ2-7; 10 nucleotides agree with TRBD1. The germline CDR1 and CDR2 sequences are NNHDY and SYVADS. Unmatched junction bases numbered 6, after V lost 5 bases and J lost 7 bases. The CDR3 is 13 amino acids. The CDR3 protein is CASRRQGAREQYF. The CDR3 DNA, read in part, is TGTGCCAGCAGACGACAGGGGGCGCGAGAACAGTAC.

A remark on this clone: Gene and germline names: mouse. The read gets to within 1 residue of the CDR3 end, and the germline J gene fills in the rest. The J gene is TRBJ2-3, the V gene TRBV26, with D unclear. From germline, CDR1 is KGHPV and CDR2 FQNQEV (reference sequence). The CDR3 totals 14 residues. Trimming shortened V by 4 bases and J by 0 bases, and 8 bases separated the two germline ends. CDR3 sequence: CASSHQSSAETLYF. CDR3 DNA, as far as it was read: TGTGCCAGCAGTCACCAGTCTAGTGCAGAAACGCTGTAT.

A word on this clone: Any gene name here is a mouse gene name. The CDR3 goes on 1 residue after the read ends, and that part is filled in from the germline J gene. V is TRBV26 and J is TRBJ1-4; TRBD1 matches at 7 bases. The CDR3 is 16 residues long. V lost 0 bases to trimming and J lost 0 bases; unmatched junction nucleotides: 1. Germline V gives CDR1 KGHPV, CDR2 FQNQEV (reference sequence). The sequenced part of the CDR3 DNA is TGTGCCAGCAGTCTGTCCGGGACAGTTTCCAACGAAAGATTATTT. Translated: CASSLSGTVSNERLF. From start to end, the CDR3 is CASSLSGTVSNERLFF.

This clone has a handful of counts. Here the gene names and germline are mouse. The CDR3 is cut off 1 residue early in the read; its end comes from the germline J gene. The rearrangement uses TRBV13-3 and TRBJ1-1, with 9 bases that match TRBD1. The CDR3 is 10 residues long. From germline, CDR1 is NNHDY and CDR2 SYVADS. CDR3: CGTGDTEVFF. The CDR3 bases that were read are TGTGGGACAGGGGACACAGAAGTCTTC.

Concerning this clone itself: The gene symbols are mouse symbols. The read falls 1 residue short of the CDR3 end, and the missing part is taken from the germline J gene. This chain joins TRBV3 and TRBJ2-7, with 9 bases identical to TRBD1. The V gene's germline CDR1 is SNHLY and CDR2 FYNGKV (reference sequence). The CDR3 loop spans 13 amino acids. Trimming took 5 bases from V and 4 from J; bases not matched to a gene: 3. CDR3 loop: CASSKDRGYEQYF. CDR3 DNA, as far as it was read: TGTGCCAGCAGCAAGGACAGGGGTTATGAACAGTAC.

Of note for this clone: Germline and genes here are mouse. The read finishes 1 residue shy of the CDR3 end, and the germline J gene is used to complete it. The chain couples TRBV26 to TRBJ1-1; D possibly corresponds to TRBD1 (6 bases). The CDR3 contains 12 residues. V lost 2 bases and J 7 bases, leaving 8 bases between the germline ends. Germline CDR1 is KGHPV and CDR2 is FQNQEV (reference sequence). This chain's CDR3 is CASSLGDKEVFF. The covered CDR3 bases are TGTGCCAGCAGTCTGGGGGACAAAGAAGTCTTC.

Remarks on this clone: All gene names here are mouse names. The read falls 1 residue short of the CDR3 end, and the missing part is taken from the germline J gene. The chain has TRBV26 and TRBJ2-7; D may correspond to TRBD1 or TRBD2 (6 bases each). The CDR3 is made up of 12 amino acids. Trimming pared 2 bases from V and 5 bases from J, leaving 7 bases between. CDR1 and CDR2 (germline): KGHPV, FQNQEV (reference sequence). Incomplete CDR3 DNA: TGTGCCAGCAGTCTGAGGGGGGATGAACAGTAC. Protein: CASSLRGDEQY. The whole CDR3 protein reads CASSLRGDEQYF. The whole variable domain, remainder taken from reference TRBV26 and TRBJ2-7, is NSKVIQTPRYLVKGQGQKAKMRCIPEKGHPVVFWYQQNKNNEFKFLINFQNQEVLQQIDMTEKRFSAECPSNSPCSLEIQSSEAGDSALYLCASSLRGDEQYFGPGTRLTVL.

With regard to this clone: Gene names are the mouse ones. Here the CDR3 reads CASSPQGKYQDTQYF. The covered CDR3 bases are TGTGCCAGCAGCCCCCAAGGGAAGTACCAAGACACCCAGTAC. The V and J genes are TRBV5 and TRBJ2-5; no definite D call. The missing CDR3 end, 1 residue past where the read stops, is filled in from the germline J gene. The CDR3 spans 15 residues. Per the germline V gene, CDR1 is LGHNA and CDR2 is YNLKQL (reference sequence). Deletions cut 4 bases from V and 1 base from J, with 12 bases between.

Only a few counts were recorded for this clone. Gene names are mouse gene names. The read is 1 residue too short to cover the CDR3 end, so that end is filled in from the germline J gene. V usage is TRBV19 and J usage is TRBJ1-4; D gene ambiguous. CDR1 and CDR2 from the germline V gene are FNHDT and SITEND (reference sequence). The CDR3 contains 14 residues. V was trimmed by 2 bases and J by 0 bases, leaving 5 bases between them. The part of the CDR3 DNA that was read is TGTGCCAGCAGTATCACAGTTTCCAACGAAAGATTATTT. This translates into CASSITVSNERLF. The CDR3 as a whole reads CASSITVSNERLFF.

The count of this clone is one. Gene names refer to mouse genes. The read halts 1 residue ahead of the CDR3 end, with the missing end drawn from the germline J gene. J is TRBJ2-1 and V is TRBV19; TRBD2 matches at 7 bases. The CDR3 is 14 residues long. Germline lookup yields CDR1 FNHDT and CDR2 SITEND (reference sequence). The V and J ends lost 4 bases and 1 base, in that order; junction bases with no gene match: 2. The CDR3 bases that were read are TGTGCCAGCAGTGGCTGGGGGAACTATGCTGAGCAGTTC. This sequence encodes CASSGWGNYAEQF. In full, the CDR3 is CASSGWGNYAEQFF.

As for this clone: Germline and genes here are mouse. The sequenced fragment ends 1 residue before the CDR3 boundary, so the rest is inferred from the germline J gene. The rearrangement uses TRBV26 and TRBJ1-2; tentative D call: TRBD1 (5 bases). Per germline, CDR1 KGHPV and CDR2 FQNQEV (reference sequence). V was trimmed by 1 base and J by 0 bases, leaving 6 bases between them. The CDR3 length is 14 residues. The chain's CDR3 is CASSLWTTNSDYTF. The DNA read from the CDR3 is TGTGCCAGCAGTCTGTGGACAACAAACTCCGACTACACC.

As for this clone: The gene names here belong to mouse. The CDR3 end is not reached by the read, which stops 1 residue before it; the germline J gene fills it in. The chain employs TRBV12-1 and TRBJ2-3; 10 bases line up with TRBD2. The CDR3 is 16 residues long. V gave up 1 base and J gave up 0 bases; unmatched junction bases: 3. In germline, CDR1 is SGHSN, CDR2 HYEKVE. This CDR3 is CASSLGLGFSAETLYF. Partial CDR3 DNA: TGTGCCAGCTCTCTGGGACTGGGGTTTAGTGCAGAAACGCTGTAT.

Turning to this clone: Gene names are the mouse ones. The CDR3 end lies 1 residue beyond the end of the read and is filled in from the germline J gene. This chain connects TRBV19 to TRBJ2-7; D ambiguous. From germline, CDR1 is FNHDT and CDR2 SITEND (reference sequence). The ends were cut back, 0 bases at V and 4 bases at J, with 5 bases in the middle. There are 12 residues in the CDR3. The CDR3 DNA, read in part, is TGTGCCAGCAGTATAGACAGATATGAACAGTAC. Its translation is CASSIDRYEQY. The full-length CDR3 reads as CASSIDRYEQYF.

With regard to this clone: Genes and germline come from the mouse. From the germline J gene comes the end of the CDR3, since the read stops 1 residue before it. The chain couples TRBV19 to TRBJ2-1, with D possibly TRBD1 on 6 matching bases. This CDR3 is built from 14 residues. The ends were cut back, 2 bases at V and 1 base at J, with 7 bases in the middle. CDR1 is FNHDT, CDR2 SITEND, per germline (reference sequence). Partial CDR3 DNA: TGTGCCAGCAGTATGAGGGGGAACTATGCTGAGCAGTTC. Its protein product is CASSMRGNYAEQF. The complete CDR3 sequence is CASSMRGNYAEQFF.